These T cell receptor beta chains were read from a single sample in a study of blood T cell repertoires in COVID-19. Clones were read by immunoSEQ multiplex PCR, and TCRdb kept only the in-frame ones, dropping some. The data show fewer than 300,000 clones, around 86% seen once. Sample: peripheral blood. All receptors come from a human donor in a cohort sampled during active COVID-19. CDR3s include the opening cysteine and the closing phenylalanine or tryptophan. Each record gives: CDR3 length, clone size, D gene, V gene, J gene, CDR3 protein, CDR3 DNA. A D gene is named only where the DNA matches it firmly. Part of the rows lack a size; the others show once, few, many or a class for expanded clones.

14	once	-	TRBV19	TRBJ1-2	CASSSGGANYGYTF	TGTGCCAGTAGTTCGGGAGGAGCTAACTATGGCTACACCTTC
15	-	-	TRBV3-1/TRBV3-2	TRBJ2-2	CASKPPGYSGGELFF	TGTGCCAGCAAGCCGCCAGGGTATTCGGGCGGGGAGCTGTTTTTT
16	-	TRBD1	TRBV7-6	TRBJ1-4	CASSLANRGYDEKLFF	TGTGCCAGCAGCTTAGCGAACAGGGGGTATGATGAAAAACTGTTTTTT
16	-	-	TRBV4-1	TRBJ2-4	CASSHQGGGAKNIQYF	TGCGCCAGCAGCCATCAGGGGGGAGGTGCCAAAAACATTCAGTACTTC
13	-	TRBD1	TRBV5-1	TRBJ2-7	CASSPGQAHEQYF	TGCGCCAGCAGCCCTGGACAGGCCCACGAGCAGTACTTC
15	-	-	TRBV6-5	TRBJ1-2	CATTPGLGDNYGYTF	TGTGCCACGACCCCCGGGTTAGGGGATAACTATGGCTACACCTTC
12	-	TRBD2	TRBV30	TRBJ2-7	CAWNSGSHEQYF	TGTGCCTGGAATAGCGGGAGCCACGAGCAGTACTTC
15	-	TRBD1	TRBV6-6	TRBJ2-7	CASRTPGQGVYEQYF	TGTGCCAGCAGAACCCCGGGACAGGGAGTCTACGAGCAGTACTTC
15	-	-	TRBV4-3	TRBJ2-5	CASSRGRLDGETQYF	TGCGCCAGCAGCCGAGGGAGGCTAGATGGCGAGACCCAGTACTTC
11	-	-	TRBV6-1	TRBJ2-1	CASSERYEQFF	TGTGCCAGCAGTGAGAGGTATGAGCAGTTCTTC
16	once	TRBD1	TRBV27	TRBJ1-4	CASSRDLTGAGEKLFF	TGTGCCAGCAGTCGAGATTTGACAGGGGCTGGTGAAAAACTGTTTTTT
15	-	-	TRBV7-9	TRBJ1-3	CASSPWPYSGNTIYF	TGTGCCAGCAGCCCCTGGCCGTACTCTGGAAACACCATATATTTT
11	-	-	TRBV20-1	TRBJ2-5	CSATKLETQYF	TGCAGTGCTACGAAGCTAGAGACCCAGTACTTC
15	once	-	TRBV10-3	TRBJ2-1	CAISEEDSSYNEQFF	TGTGCCATCAGTGAAGAGGACAGCTCCTACAATGAGCAGTTCTTC
13	-	TRBD1	TRBV12-3/TRBV12-4	TRBJ2-7	CASSTDRAYEQYF	TGTGCCAGCAGTACGGACAGGGCCTACGAGCAGTACTTC
15	-	TRBD2	TRBV5-4	TRBJ2-5	CASSLSGRRGETQYF	TGTGCCAGCAGCTTAAGCGGGAGGAGGGGAGAGACCCAGTACTTC
12	once	-	TRBV19	TRBJ2-7	CASTNPRGAQYF	TGTGCCAGTACCAACCCCCGGGGGGCCCAGTACTTC
13	-	-	TRBV29-1	TRBJ2-3	CSVMGFGGDTQYF	TGCAGCGTGATGGGGTTTGGGGGGGATACGCAGTATTTT
18	-	TRBD1	TRBV3-1/TRBV3-2	TRBJ1-6	CASRHGTGVRTYNSPLHF	TGTGCCAGCAGACACGGGACAGGGGTAAGGACCTATAATTCACCCCTCCACTTT
13	-	-	TRBV7-2	TRBJ2-7	CASSLGGNSEQYF	TGTGCCAGCAGCTTAGGCGGGAATAGCGAGCAGTACTTC
15	once	TRBD2	TRBV29-1	TRBJ2-5	CSVGTSGRSKETQYF	TGCAGCGTGGGGACTAGCGGGAGGTCAAAGGAGACCCAGTACTTC
15	-	TRBD2	TRBV9	TRBJ2-1	CASSVGSSGSSEQFF	TGTGCCAGCAGCGTAGGATCTAGCGGGAGCAGTGAGCAGTTCTTC
15	-	-	TRBV4-2	TRBJ2-7	CASSQEGRAVYEQYF	TGTGCCAGCAGCCAAGAAGGGCGGGCTGTCTACGAGCAGTACTTC
15	-	-	TRBV18	TRBJ2-6	CASSPPSSGANVLTF	TGTGCCAGCTCACCACCGAGCTCTGGGGCCAACGTCCTGACTTTC
18	-	TRBD1	TRBV5-1	TRBJ1-4	CASSLKPRDSVANEKLFF	TGCGCCAGCAGCTTGAAGCCCCGGGACAGTGTAGCTAATGAAAAACTGTTTTTT
17	-	TRBD1	TRBV7-6	TRBJ1-5	CASSPRGDRGFYQPQHF	TGTGCCAGCAGCCCTAGAGGGGACAGGGGCTTTTATCAGCCCCAGCATTTT
16	-	TRBD2	TRBV4-1	TRBJ2-7	CASSQEPASGTDEQYF	TGCGCCAGCAGCCAAGAACCGGCCAGCGGGACCGACGAGCAGTACTTC
14	-	TRBD1	TRBV6-2/TRBV6-3	TRBJ1-2	CASSAADRAYGYTF	TGTGCCAGCAGCGCCGCCGACAGGGCCTATGGCTACACCTTC
13	-	-	TRBV3-1/TRBV3-2	TRBJ2-5	CASSQRNQETQYF	TGTGCCAGCAGCCAGCGGAACCAAGAGACCCAGTACTTC
15	-	TRBD1	TRBV7-2	TRBJ2-7	CASSLIQGAPYEQYF	TGTGCCAGCAGCTTAATACAGGGGGCTCCCTACGAGCAGTACTTC
15	-	-	TRBV18	TRBJ1-5	CASSPLDSRNQPQHF	TGTGCCAGCTCACCTTTAGACAGCCGCAATCAGCCCCAGCATTTT
16	-	-	TRBV4-3	TRBJ1-2	CASSQTYKSGSYGYTF	TGCGCCAGCAGCCAAACATACAAAAGCGGCTCCTATGGCTACACCTTC
14	many	-	TRBV4-3	TRBJ1-2	CASSHLTGNYGYTF	TGCGCCAGCAGCCACCTTACAGGGAACTATGGCTACACCTTC
15	-	-	TRBV5-1	TRBJ2-7	CASSSHYTVAYEQYF	TGCGCCAGCAGCTCTCATTATACAGTAGCCTACGAGCAGTACTTC
17	-	TRBD2	TRBV4-3	TRBJ2-2	CASSQEWTSINTGELFF	TGCGCCAGCAGCCAAGAATGGACTAGCATTAACACCGGGGAGCTGTTTTTT
10	-	-	TRBV20-1	TRBJ2-1	CSASLNEQFF	TGCAGTGCGAGCTTAAATGAGCAGTTCTTC
15	-	TRBD2	TRBV6-6	TRBJ2-7	CASSLRTSRTYEQYF	TGTGCCAGCAGTCTCCGGACTAGCCGAACCTACGAGCAGTACTTC
16	-	TRBD2	TRBV11-2	TRBJ2-5	CASSLGGLAGEETQYF	TGTGCCAGCAGCTTAGGGGGACTAGCGGGAGAAGAGACCCAGTACTTC
13	-	-	TRBV23-1	TRBJ2-7	CASSPTGIHEQYF	TGCGCCAGCAGTCCTACAGGGATCCACGAGCAGTACTTC
15	-	TRBD1	TRBV6-5	TRBJ2-3	CASSNKGAGTDTQYF	TGTGCCAGCTCCAACAAGGGGGCGGGCACAGATACGCAGTATTTT
16	few	-	TRBV14	TRBJ2-3	CASSQGQTVNTDTQYF	TGTGCCAGCAGCCAAGGCCAGACAGTAAACACAGATACGCAGTATTTT
15	-	TRBD2	TRBV5-1	TRBJ2-3	CASSFEGGGTDTQYF	TGCGCCAGCAGCTTCGAGGGAGGGGGCACAGATACGCAGTATTTT
16	-	-	TRBV5-1	TRBJ2-7	CASSLGRGALSYEQYF	TGCGCCAGCAGCTTGGGTCGCGGGGCCCTCTCCTACGAGCAGTACTTC
12	-	-	TRBV18	TRBJ2-5	CASSTRQETQYF	TGTGCCAGCTCAACTAGGCAAGAGACCCAGTACTTC
13	-	-	TRBV2	TRBJ1-1	CASRGLPNTEAFF	TGTGCCAGCAGGGGACTGCCGAACACTGAAGCTTTCTTT
14	-	TRBD2	TRBV9	TRBJ2-7	CASSVGGLASEQYF	TGTGCCAGCAGCGTAGGAGGACTAGCAAGCGAGCAGTACTTC
13	-	TRBD1	TRBV2	TRBJ2-1	CASSQQGYNEQFF	TGTGCCAGCAGTCAACAGGGGTACAATGAGCAGTTCTTC
13	-	TRBD1	TRBV18	TRBJ1-2	CASSGQGSYGYTF	TGTGCCAGCTCCGGACAGGGCAGCTATGGCTACACCTTC
21	-	TRBD2	TRBV4-1	TRBJ2-1	CASSQAGLAGGYAGSYNEQFF	TGCGCCAGCAGCCAAGCGGGACTAGCGGGAGGGTACGCGGGCTCCTACAATGAGCAGTTCTTC
13	-	-	TRBV18	TRBJ1-4	CASSPGARGKLFF	TGTGCCAGCTCACCGGGAGCTCGCGGGAAACTGTTTTTT
16	-	TRBD2	TRBV5-1	TRBJ2-2	CASSFTGTSFSGELFF	TGCGCCAGCAGCTTCACCGGGACTAGCTTTTCCGGGGAGCTGTTTTTT
14	-	-	TRBV6-5	TRBJ2-7	CASPRTDCSYEQYF	TGTGCCAGCCCCCGGACAGACTGCTCCTACGAGCAGTACTTC
14	-	-	TRBV9	TRBJ1-2	CASSPQGGNYGYTF	TGTGCCAGCAGCCCCCAGGGAGGAAACTATGGCTACACCTTC